This TCR beta chain came from a study of shared clonotypes between healthy human individuals. Across several immunoSEQ plates, the genomic DNA of each subset was split evenly. The table came from immunoSEQ multiplex PCR; TCRdb's copy has only in-frame clones and leaves some out. The sample includes millions of clones, 80% to 95% of them seen just once. The CDR3 consists of 13 residues. V was trimmed by 4 bases and J by 1 base, leaving 7 bases between them. CDR1 is KGHSH, CDR2 LQKENI, per germline. Study-wide findings and caveats: Richness estimates generally favored naive over memory subsets.

Note on this clone: Its matching antigen is unknown. Distinct nucleotide sequences in the sample also encode this CDR3.

Adult donors, all healthy and HIV-negative, had no recent acute infections or vaccinations. Only Caucasian adults living in Nashville, Tennessee made up the donor group. The TCR sequence derives from a man between 18 and 29 years old in good health. Some clones in this sample may be carry-over from other donors' samples. The genes are TRBV18 and TRBJ1-1; D is unclear. What was sequenced was naive CD4+ T cells from PBMCs. Subset of the sample: CD45RA+ positively selected. In DNA, the CDR3 is TGTGCCAGCTCACTGGGCGGGAACACTGAAGCTTTCTTT. It translates to CASSLGGNTEAFF.